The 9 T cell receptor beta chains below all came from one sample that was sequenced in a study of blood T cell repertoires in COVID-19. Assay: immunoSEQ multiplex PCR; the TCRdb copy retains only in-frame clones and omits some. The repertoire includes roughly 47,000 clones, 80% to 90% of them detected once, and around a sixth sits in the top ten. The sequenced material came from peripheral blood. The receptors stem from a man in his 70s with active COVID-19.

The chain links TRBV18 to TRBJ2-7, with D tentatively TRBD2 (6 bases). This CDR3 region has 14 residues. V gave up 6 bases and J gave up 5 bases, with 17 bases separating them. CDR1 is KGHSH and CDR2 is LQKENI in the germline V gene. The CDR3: CASSPSGVGDEQYF. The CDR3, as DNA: TGTGCCAGCTCCCCTTCGGGGGTGGGGGACGAGCAGTACTTC.

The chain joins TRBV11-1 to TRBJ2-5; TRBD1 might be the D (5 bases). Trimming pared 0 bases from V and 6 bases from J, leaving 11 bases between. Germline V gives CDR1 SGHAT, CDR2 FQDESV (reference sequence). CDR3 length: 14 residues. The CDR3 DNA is TGTGCCAGCAGCTTAGCAGGGGCGGTGAAGACCCAGTACTTC. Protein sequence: CASSLAGAVKTQYF.

CDR3 nucleotide sequence: TGTGCCACCAGCAGAGATCACGGAGCCCGAAACACCATATATTTT. As protein: CATSRDHGARNTIYF. J is TRBJ1-3 and V is TRBV15; D gene unclear. CDR1 LNHNV and CDR2 YYDKDF come from the germline V gene (reference sequence). Trimming removed 0 bases at V and 5 bases at J, with 11 bases between. There are 15 residues in the CDR3.

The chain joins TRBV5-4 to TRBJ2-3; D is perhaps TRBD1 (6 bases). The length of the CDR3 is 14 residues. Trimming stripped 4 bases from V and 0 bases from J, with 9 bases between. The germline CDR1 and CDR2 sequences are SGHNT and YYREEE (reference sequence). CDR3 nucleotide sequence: TGTGCCAGCAGCCCGGACAGTAGCACAGATACGCAGTATTTT. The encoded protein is CASSPDSSTDTQYF.

The CDR3 sequence is CSARGAGSNLNTEAFF. In DNA form, the CDR3 reads TGCAGCGCAAGGGGTGCAGGGTCGAACTTGAACACTGAAGCTTTCTTT. The chain has TRBV29-1 and TRBJ1-1, with D maybe TRBD1 (5 bases). V dropped 7 bases and J dropped 0 bases, with 21 bases sitting between them. The CDR3 length is 16 residues. CDR1 and CDR2 (germline): SQVTM, ANQGSEA.

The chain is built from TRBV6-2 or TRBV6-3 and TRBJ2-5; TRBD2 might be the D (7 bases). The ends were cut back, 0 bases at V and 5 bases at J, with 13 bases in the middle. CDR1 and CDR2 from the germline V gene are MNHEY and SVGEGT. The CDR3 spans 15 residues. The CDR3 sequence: CASSYSAGAGETQYF. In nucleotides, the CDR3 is TGTGCCAGCAGTTACTCCGCGGGGGCGGGGGAGACCCAGTACTTC.

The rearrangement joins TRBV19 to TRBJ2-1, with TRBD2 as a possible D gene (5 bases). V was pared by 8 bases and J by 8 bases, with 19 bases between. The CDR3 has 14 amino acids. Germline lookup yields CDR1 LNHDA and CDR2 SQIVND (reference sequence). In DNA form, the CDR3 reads TGTGCCAGTGGGATCCGGGATAACTGGGATGAGCAGTTCTTC. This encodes CASGIRDNWDEQFF.

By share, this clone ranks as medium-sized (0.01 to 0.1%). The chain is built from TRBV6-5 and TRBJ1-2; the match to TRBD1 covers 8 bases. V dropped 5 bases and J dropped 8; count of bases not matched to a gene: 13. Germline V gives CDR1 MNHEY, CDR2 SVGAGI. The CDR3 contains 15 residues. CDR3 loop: CASSTRTGKAKGYTF. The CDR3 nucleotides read TGTGCCAGCAGTACTCGGACAGGGAAGGCGAAAGGCTACACCTTC.

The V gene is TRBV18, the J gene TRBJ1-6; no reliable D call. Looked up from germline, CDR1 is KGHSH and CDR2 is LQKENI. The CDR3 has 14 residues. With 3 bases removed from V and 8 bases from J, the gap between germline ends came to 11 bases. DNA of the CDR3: TGTGCCAGCTCACCGCGCCACGTGGATTCACCCCTCCACTTT. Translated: CASSPRHVDSPLHF.